Reported below is one T cell receptor (beta chain). Its antigen is still unknown. The PCR used 60 V beta and 13 J beta primers. Profiling relied on immunoSEQ multiplex PCR, and the TCRdb table lists in-frame clones only, not all of them. The data show around 60,000 clones, 86% seen once. This record comes from a study of glioma-infiltrating T cells after dendritic cell vaccination. From germline, CDR1 is LNHDA and CDR2 SQIVND (reference sequence). The CDR3 runs to 13 residues. Deletions cut 11 bases from V and 2 bases from J, with 15 bases between. Study-wide results and caveats: No direct clonality-survival link was found; a diverse polyclonal response may matter. Higher pretreatment TIL content predicted longer progression-free time and survival.

Time point meaning: after dendritic cell vaccination, including at tumor progression/relapse. Selection required adequate fresh-frozen tumor tissue plus more than two years' survival data. The origin of this receptor is a human donor with glioblastoma. The sample consisted of blood, taken after dendritic cell vaccination. The chain recombines TRBV19 with TRBJ1-1; D possibly corresponds to TRBD1 (6 bases). DNA of the CDR3: TGTGCCGTGAAGGGGGTGATTAACACTGAAGCTTTCTTT. The encoded protein is CAVKGVINTEAFF.